This is a list of T cell receptor beta chains from one sample in a study of T cells expressing NK-cell markers. TCRdb reprocessed the 5' RACE reads and stores each CDR3 protein as one record, lacking DNA. This listing includes approximately 550,000 distinct CDR3 sequences. Sequenced material: blood T cells: a sorted CD56 or NKG2C T cell subset, CD4+ or CD8+ T cells, or bulk PBMC T cells (not recorded which). These TCRs come from a man in his late teens or twenties in good health. CDR3s include the opening cysteine and the closing phenylalanine or tryptophan.

v_call	j_call	cdr3_aa
TRBV7-9	TRBJ1-4	CASSLGRSGDEKLFF
TRBV2	TRBJ2-5	CASSQVPQETQYF
TRBV20-1	TRBJ2-1	CSALTSGRVREQFF
TRBV6-5	TRBJ2-2	CASSLLIGLAGTRGGELFF
TRBV7-2	TRBJ2-5	CASSLVGGRAQTQYF
TRBV6-5	TRBJ2-3	CASSYWGGRDGTDTQYF
TRBV20-1	TRBJ2-1	CSAIPGLSDQFF
TRBV5-1	TRBJ1-1	CASSPGQGGIMNTEAFF
TRBV6-1	TRBJ1-5	CASAAGFNQPQHF
TRBV30	TRBJ1-5	CAWSPSGGLGNQPQHF
TRBV7-2	TRBJ1-3	CASSSPIVDTIYF
TRBV12-3/TRBV12-4	TRBJ2-5	CASVSGNRAETQYF
TRBV15	TRBJ2-3	CATTRSSSTDTQYF
TRBV10-3	TRBJ2-5	CATTGTSQETQYF
TRBV14	TRBJ2-1	CASRESDEQFF
TRBV19	TRBJ1-1	CASSIRHTEAFF
TRBV12-3/TRBV12-4	TRBJ1-1	CASTPGHSNTEAFF
TRBV7-9	TRBJ1-1	CASSLRLDRGRKNTEAFF
TRBV6-4	TRBJ2-1	CASSDSIPSNEQFF
TRBV6-5	TRBJ1-4	CASSLRPALEKLFF
TRBV12-3/TRBV12-4	TRBJ2-1	CASSPGLGLAAYNEQFF
TRBV6-5	TRBJ2-1	CASSNFIPGGWSYNEQFF
TRBV15	TRBJ2-4	CATSRPGAAKNIQYF
TRBV5-1	TRBJ2-3	CASSLEGRQYF
TRBV20-1	TRBJ2-1	CSAWAGGRIVSYNEQFF
TRBV3-1	TRBJ2-4	CASSELAGVIQYF
TRBV20-1	TRBJ2-1	CSARPNAGDRHNEQFF
TRBV12-2	TRBJ2-1	CASRSPGREYHEQFF
TRBV6-5	TRBJ1-5	CASSYVGGGGHQPQHF
TRBV12-3/TRBV12-4	TRBJ2-1	CASSPGSGEQFF
TRBV30	TRBJ2-1	CAWKPLAASYNEQFF
TRBV29-1	TRBJ2-5	CSVRPLPSGRGPGETQYF
TRBV7-9	TRBJ2-3	CASSRGPTGDTQYF
TRBV20-1	TRBJ2-1	CSYLVPLAGIGEQFF
TRBV20-1	TRBJ2-7	CSASERENEQYF
TRBV12-3/TRBV12-4	TRBJ2-6	CASSPDALSGANVLTF
TRBV12-3/TRBV12-4	TRBJ1-3	CASSLVQGSFSGNTIYF
TRBV9	TRBJ2-1	CASSVGKRTYNEQFF
TRBV7-9	TRBJ2-1	CASSLGSAIPRGQFF
TRBV28	TRBJ2-1	CASRTTGGNNEQFF
TRBV18	TRBJ2-1	CASSRKGLAGNEQFF
TRBV29-1	TRBJ2-6	CSVDAPSGANVLTF
TRBV4-3	TRBJ1-1	CASSQDVPLTEAFF
TRBV29-1	TRBJ2-7	CSVSGSIDEQYF
TRBV28	TRBJ2-2	CASSRDGLVVTGELFF